The present TCR beta chain was sequenced within a study of shared clonotypes between healthy human individuals. Libraries were prepared by immunoSEQ multiplex PCR; TCRdb keeps only in-frame clonotypes and omits some of them. The sample has some 2,000,000 clones, roughly 95% seen once. CDR3 length: 14 amino acids. V dropped 5 bases and J dropped 3 bases, with 14 bases sitting between them. CDR1 is MGHRA, CDR2 YSYEKL, per germline. Sequenced material: naive CD4+ T cells sorted from blood. Subset noted: CD45RA+ positively selected. The chain uses TRBV4-1 and TRBJ2-7; D is undetermined. This receptor was obtained from a man younger than 35 in good health. The CDR3 DNA reads as TGCGCCAGCAGCACAATCTACCGGAACTACGAGCAGTACTTC. It encodes CASSTIYRNYEQYF.